This T cell receptor beta chain stems from a study of coeliac disease. The CDR3 covers 16 residues. Germline V gene lookup returns CDR1 SGHDT and CDR2 YYEEEE. Trimming at V came to 0 bases and at J to 2 bases, leaving 4 bases not matched to a gene. This clone has only one observation. Profiled with immunoSEQ multiplex PCR; TCRdb holds only in-frame clones, not every one. The sample lists a few thousand clones, roughly 58% occurring once. The specimen was intraepithelial lymphocytes from the gut. The TCR comes from a woman between 18 and 29 years old with active celiac disease. The chain uses TRBV5-6 and TRBJ2-7; 11 nucleotides align to TRBD2. The CDR3 here is CASSLETSGKPYEQYF. The CDR3 DNA reads TGTGCCAGCAGCTTGGAGACTAGCGGGAAACCCTACGAGCAGTACTTC.